These 25 T cell receptor beta chains came from one sample sequenced in a study of T-cell memory formation after mild COVID-19. TCRdb reprocessed the 5' RACE reads with MiXCR, giving one entry per CDR3 protein. Among hundreds of thousands of distinct CDR3 sequences listed, roughly an eighth were seen once. Sequencing was carried out using PBMCs or a T cell subset sorted from them (not recorded which). All receptors derive from a man aged 18 to 30 who had mild COVID-19 (a few samples of this study predate the infection). Cell type and time point are not known.

The CDR3 is CASSPPSLSYNEQFF. The CDR3 DNA reads TGTGCCAGCTCACCACCGTCTCTCTCCTACAATGAGCAGTTCTTC. The V gene is TRBV18, the J gene TRBJ2-1; no clear D gene. The germline V gene encodes CDR1 KGHSH and CDR2 LQKENI. There are 15 residues in the CDR3. V was clipped by 0 bases and J by 0 bases, with 6 bases between them.

The chain uses TRBV5-1 and TRBJ2-7; D tentatively reads TRBD1 or TRBD2 (5 bases each). The CDR3 is made up of 14 amino acids. V gave up 3 bases and J gave up 3 bases, with 13 bases separating them. Germline V lookup: CDR1 SGHRS, CDR2 YFSETQ. The CDR3 loop reads CASSSSPGLYEQYF. CDR3 nucleotides: TGCGCCAGCAGCTCGAGTCCGGGGCTCTACGAGCAGTACTTC.

In this sample, this clonotype turned up many times. The chain links TRBV12-3 or TRBV12-4 to TRBJ1-2, with 9 bases aligning to TRBD1. This CDR3 is built from 13 residues. The V segment lost 5 bases and the J segment 8 bases; nucleotides outside the gene matches: 6. In nucleotides, the CDR3 is TGTGCCAGCAGTCGACAGGGGGTGGAGGGCTACACCTTC. It specifies CASSRQGVEGYTF.

CDR3 in amino acids: CASSIVKGAGGYTF. CDR3 nucleotide sequence: TGTGCCAGTAGTATAGTCAAAGGGGCCGGCGGCTACACCTTC. This chain connects TRBV19 to TRBJ1-2, with D possibly TRBD1 on 5 matching bases. This CDR3 is 14 amino acids long. Trimming removed 1 base from V and 8 bases from J, with 14 bases in between. From germline, CDR1 is LNHDA and CDR2 SQIVND (reference sequence).

The chain has TRBV7-9 and TRBJ2-3; TRBD1 agrees at 8 bases. The ends lost 0 bases at V and 3 bases at J; junction bases unmatched: 5. The CDR3 spans 16 residues. Germline CDR1 reads SEHNR; CDR2 reads FQNEAQ (reference sequence). DNA of the CDR3: TGTGCCAGCAGCTTAGCGCAGGGGGCGCTGACAGATACGCAGTATTTT. Protein: CASSLAQGALTDTQYF.

This clonotype was seen only a few times. The gene calls are TRBV27 and TRBJ1-6; D call uncertain. V was shortened by 2 bases and J by 15 bases, with 17 bases between the two germline ends. The CDR3 is 14 residues long. The germline gives CDR1 MNHEY, CDR2 SMNVEV (reference sequence). The CDR3 bases are TGTGCCAGCAGTTTAACGGCAGCACCTTCCGTCCTCCACTTT. It yields the protein CASSLTAAPSVLHF.

This clonotype has just a few counts. This rearrangement joins TRBV4-1 to TRBJ2-1; D not resolved. The CDR3 runs to 12 residues. V was shortened by 5 bases and J by 7 bases, with 9 bases between the two germline ends. CDR1 and CDR2 (germline): MGHRA, YSYEKL. The CDR3 DNA follows: TGCGCCAGCAGCTCCACGTCGAATGAGCAGTTCTTC. Translating it yields CASSSTSNEQFF.

Note on this clonotype: A much more abundant neighbour one base away suggests this may be a read error. V and J are TRBV5-1 and TRBJ1-1; D remains ambiguous. From germline, CDR1 is SGHRS and CDR2 YFSETQ. The CDR3 length is 13 residues. Trimming took 4 bases from V and 1 from J, leaving 8 bases between them. This CDR3 reads CASSKVQNTEAFF. Here the CDR3 DNA reads TGCGCCAGCAGCAAGGTCCAGAACACTGAAGCTTTCTTT. Drawing the rest from reference TRBV5-1 and TRBJ1-1, the complete variable domain is KAGVTQTPRYLIKTRGQQVTLSCSPISGHRSVSWYQQTPGQGLQFLFEYFSETQRNKGNFPGRFSGRQFSNSRSEMNVSTLELGDSALYLCASSKVQNTEAFFGQGTRLTVV.

This clonotype was found a few times. The chain has TRBV21-1 and TRBJ2-1; no check of the table's D call, TRBD1, against the DNA was made. TRBV21-1 is an annotated pseudogene. The CDR3 spans 17 residues. CDR3 in amino acids: CASSTPGGQGDLDEQFF. The CDR3 coding sequence is TGTGCCAGCAGCACCCCCGGGGGACAGGGGGATCTGGATGAGCAGTTCTTC.

The CDR3 sequence: CASSYRGTGYDTQYF. In nucleotides, the CDR3 is TGTGCCAGCAGCTATCGGGGGACTGGGTATGATACGCAGTATTTT. The chain recombines TRBV7-2 with TRBJ2-3, with D possibly being TRBD2 (6 bases). The CDR3 loop spans 15 amino acids. Germline V CDR1 and CDR2: SGHTA, FQGNSA. V was trimmed by 4 bases and J by 6 bases, leaving 17 bases between them.

This rearrangement joins TRBV27 to TRBJ2-7; perhaps TRBD2 as D (7 bases). Germline loops: CDR1 MNHEY, CDR2 SMNVEV (reference sequence). The CDR3 runs 14 residues. Trimming removed 6 bases from V and 9 bases from J, with 21 bases in between. CDR3 region: CASRGTGGLSGQYF. The CDR3 coding sequence is TGTGCCAGCAGGGGGACGGGGGGCCTCTCGGGGCAGTACTTC.

This clonotype was observed a few times. The gene calls are TRBV7-3 and TRBJ1-5, with D possibly being TRBD1 (5 bases). This CDR3 has 13 residues. V was cut by 5 bases and J by 5 bases, with 10 bases left in between. The germline V gene encodes CDR1 SGHTA and CDR2 FQGTGA. The CDR3, as DNA: TGTGCCAGCAGCCAGGGCTACGATCAGCCCCAGCATTTT. Protein sequence: CASSQGYDQPQHF.

The chain combines TRBV9 with TRBJ2-5, with 9 bases aligning to TRBD1. Germline V lookup: CDR1 SGDLS, CDR2 YYNGEE. The CDR3 totals 16 residues. With 3 bases clipped from V and 5 bases from J, the junction kept 11 bases outside the gene matches. The CDR3 is CASSATQDRGRETQYF. CDR3 DNA sequence: TGTGCCAGCAGCGCCACTCAGGACAGGGGTAGGGAGACCCAGTACTTC.

The genes are TRBV12-3 or TRBV12-4 and TRBJ2-1; either TRBD1 or TRBD2 may fit D (6 bases each). Trimming left V 2 bases short and J 8 bases short, with 13 bases between. The CDR3 length is 14 residues. The CDR3 region has the DNA TGTGCCAGCAGTTTATGGGGGGCCCTGGATGAGCAGTTCTTC. Amino acids: CASSLWGALDEQFF.

The chain joins TRBV6-2 or TRBV6-3 to TRBJ2-4; no clear D. Germline values: CDR1 MNHEY, CDR2 SVGEGT. V lost 7 bases and J 12 bases, leaving 13 bases between the germline ends. The CDR3 has 11 residues. CDR3 loop: CASTQGPTQYF. DNA of the CDR3: TGTGCCAGCACACAAGGGCCGACTCAGTACTTC.

This clonotype was counted many times. The chain recombines TRBV4-2 with TRBJ2-7; 9 bases map to TRBD1. V lost 3 bases and J lost 2; bases outside the gene matches: 5. Germline CDR1 LGHNA, CDR2 YNFKEQ. This CDR3 region has 15 residues. This CDR3 reads CASSQGTGSPYEQYF. CDR3 sequence (DNA): TGTGCCAGCAGCCAGGGGACAGGGTCACCCTACGAGCAGTACTTC.

J is TRBJ2-3 and V is TRBV4-1; TRBD2 is a possible D gene (5 bases). The CDR3 loop spans 15 amino acids. The V end lost 2 bases, the J end lost 5 bases, and 14 bases lay between the germline ends. Germline V gene data show CDR1 as MGHRA and CDR2 as YSYEKL. This chain's CDR3 is CASSQRILAGDTQYF. CDR3 sequence (DNA): TGCGCCAGCAGCCAAAGGATCCTGGCGGGAGATACGCAGTATTTT.

This chain connects TRBV11-2 to TRBJ1-1; D gene ambiguous. CDR1 is SGHAT and CDR2 is FQNNGV in the germline V gene. Trimming left V 3 bases short and J 3 bases short, with 11 bases between. CDR3 length: 14 residues. The CDR3, as DNA: TGTGCCAGCAGCTTGGAGGGAGAGGACACTGAAGCTTTCTTT. Its protein is CASSLEGEDTEAFF.

The genes are TRBV9 and TRBJ2-3, with a possible D match to TRBD2 (6 bases). The V end was cut by 4 bases, the J end by 4 bases, with 19 bases between. This CDR3 contains 16 residues. CDR1 and CDR2 (germline): SGDLS, YYNGEE. The CDR3 region has the DNA TGTGCCAGCAGCCTCGGGGGAAGCTCGGATCCAGATACGCAGTATTTT. The encoded protein is CASSLGGSSDPDTQYF.

This clonotype is a singleton in its sample. J is TRBJ2-3 and V is TRBV30; no definite D call. Trimming removed 0 bases at V and 4 bases at J, with 11 bases between. This CDR3 contains 14 residues. Germline lookup yields CDR1 GTSNPN and CDR2 SVGIG (reference sequence). CDR3 coding DNA: TGTGCCTGGAGTGTAGGAGCCCTACCAGATACGCAGTATTTT. As protein: CAWSVGALPDTQYF.

The chain uses TRBV5-1 and TRBJ2-4, with TRBD2 matching 7 bases. Germline lookup yields CDR1 SGHRS and CDR2 YFSETQ. J gave up 6 bases and V 3 bases, and 9 bases lay outside the gene matches. There are 15 residues in the CDR3. The CDR3 DNA follows: TGCGCCAGCAGCTCCGGGGAGGGAGGAGGAAACATTCAGTACTTC. It translates to CASSSGEGGGNIQYF.

The chain recombines TRBV6-5 with TRBJ2-7; D gene uncertain. CDR3 size: 13 residues. Germline V gives CDR1 MNHEY, CDR2 SVGAGI. V was clipped by 6 bases and J by 2 bases, with 11 bases between them. Here the CDR3 DNA reads TGTGCCAGCAGACCCAAGGCTACCTACGAGCAGTACTTC. It translates to CASRPKATYEQYF.

This clonotype has just a few counts. This chain uses TRBV7-9 with TRBJ2-1; D is perhaps TRBD2 (7 bases). The CDR3 is 18 amino acids. Germline CDR1 SEHNR, CDR2 FQNEAQ (reference sequence). The V and J ends lost 1 base and 0 bases respectively, with 16 bases between them. The CDR3 loop reads CASSLGWGGGLSYNEQFF. In DNA, the CDR3 is TGTGCCAGCAGCTTAGGATGGGGCGGGGGCCTCTCCTACAATGAGCAGTTCTTC.

This chain connects TRBV2 to TRBJ2-2; D perhaps matches TRBD1 (5 bases). The CDR3 loop spans 15 amino acids. V dropped 2 bases and J dropped 4 bases, with 11 bases sitting between them. Germline V gives CDR1 SNHLY, CDR2 FYNNEI. CDR3 bases: TGTGCCAGCAGTGAACCGAGGACATCCACCGGGGAGCTGTTTTTT. This encodes CASSEPRTSTGELFF. The full variable domain, completed using reference TRBV2 and TRBJ2-2, is EPEVTQTPSHQVTQMGQEVILRCVPISNHLYFYWYRQILGQKVEFLVSFYNNEISEKSEIFDDQFSVERPDGSNFTLKIRSTKLEDSAMYFCASSEPRTSTGELFFGEGSRLTVL.

This clonotype was seen a handful of times. The chain couples TRBV9 to TRBJ2-1, with 8 bases aligning to TRBD2. V shed 3 bases, J shed 5 bases, and the junction held 4 bases outside the gene matches. Germline V gives CDR1 SGDLS, CDR2 YYNGEE. The CDR3 covers 14 residues. This CDR3 is CASSGVAGHNEQFF. The CDR3 nucleotides read TGTGCCAGCAGCGGCGTAGCGGGGCACAATGAGCAGTTCTTC. The variable domain in full, completed from reference TRBV9 and TRBJ2-1, reads DSGVTQTPKHLITATGQRVTLRCSPRSGDLSVYWYQQSLDQGLQFLIQYYNGEERAKGNILERFSAQQFPDLHSELNLSSLELGDSALYFCASSGVAGHNEQFFGPGTRLTVL.